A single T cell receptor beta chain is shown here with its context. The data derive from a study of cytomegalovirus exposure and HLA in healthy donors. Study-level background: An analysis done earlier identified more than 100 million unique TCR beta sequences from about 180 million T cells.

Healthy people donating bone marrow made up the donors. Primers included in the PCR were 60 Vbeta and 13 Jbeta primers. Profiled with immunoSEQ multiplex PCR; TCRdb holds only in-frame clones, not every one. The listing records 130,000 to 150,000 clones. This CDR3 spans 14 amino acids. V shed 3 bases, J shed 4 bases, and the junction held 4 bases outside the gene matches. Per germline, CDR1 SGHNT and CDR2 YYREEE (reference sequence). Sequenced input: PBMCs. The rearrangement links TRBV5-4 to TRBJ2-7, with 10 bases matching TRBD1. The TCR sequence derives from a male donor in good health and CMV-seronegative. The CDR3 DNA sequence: TGTGCCAGCAGCTCGGGACAGGGGATTTACGAGCAGTACTTC. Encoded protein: CASSSGQGIYEQYF.